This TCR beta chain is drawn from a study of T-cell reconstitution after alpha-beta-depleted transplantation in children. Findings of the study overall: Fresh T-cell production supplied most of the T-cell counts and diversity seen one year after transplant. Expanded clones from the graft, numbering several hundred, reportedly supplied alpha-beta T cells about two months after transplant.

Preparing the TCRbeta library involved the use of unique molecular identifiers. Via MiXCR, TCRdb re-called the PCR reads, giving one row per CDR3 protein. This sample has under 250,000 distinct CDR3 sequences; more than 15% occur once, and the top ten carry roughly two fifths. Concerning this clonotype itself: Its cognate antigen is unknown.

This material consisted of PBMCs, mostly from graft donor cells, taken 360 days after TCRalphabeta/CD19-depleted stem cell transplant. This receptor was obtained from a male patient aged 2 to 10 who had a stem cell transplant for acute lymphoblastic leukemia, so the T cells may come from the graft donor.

CDR3 region: CASSQGPLINQPQHF. CDR3 nucleotide sequence: TGTGCCAGCAGCCAAGGACCGTTGATTAATCAGCCCCAGCATTTT. The chain uses TRBV3-1 and TRBJ1-5; D is undetermined. Germline CDR1 is LGHDT and CDR2 is YNNKEL (reference sequence). The CDR3 consists of 15 residues. V was trimmed by 1 base and J by 4 bases, leaving 11 bases between them.